These 22 T cell receptor beta chains were sequenced from one sample in a study of cytomegalovirus exposure and HLA in healthy donors. Primers: 60 Vbeta forward and 13 Jbeta reverse. Profiled with immunoSEQ multiplex PCR; TCRdb holds only in-frame clones, not every one. The specimen's table records tens of thousands of clones. Sequencing was done on a sample of PBMCs. All receptors derive from a woman under 40 in good health and CMV-seropositive.

The V gene is TRBV27, the J gene TRBJ1-5; 7 positions agree with TRBD1. This CDR3 is built from 15 residues. Germline CDR1 reads MNHEY; CDR2 reads SMNVEV (reference sequence). V lost 4 bases, J lost 5 bases, and 8 bases stayed unmatched. The CDR3 spells CASSWYRGEDQPQHF. CDR3 DNA sequence: TGTGCCAGCAGTTGGTACAGGGGTGAGGATCAGCCCCAGCATTTT.

The V call is TRBV6-5, the J call TRBJ2-7; 8 bases line up with TRBD2. The CDR3 extends over 13 amino acids. V gave up 6 bases and J gave up 0 bases; unmatched junction bases: 1. The germline gives CDR1 MNHEY, CDR2 SVGAGI. The CDR3 sequence is CASRGLDSYEQYF. DNA of the CDR3: TGTGCCAGCAGGGGACTAGACTCCTACGAGCAGTACTTC.

The chain is built from TRBV2 and TRBJ2-5; D possibly corresponds to TRBD2 (5 bases). The CDR3 is made up of 16 amino acids. Germline V gene lookup returns CDR1 SNHLY and CDR2 FYNNEI. Trimming took off 8 bases at V and 7 bases at J, with 26 bases between the two ends. The CDR3 sequence is CASRRAGGTAEGTQYF. DNA of the CDR3: TGTGCCAGCCGACGGGCTGGAGGAACAGCCGAGGGGACCCAGTACTTC.

The J gene is TRBJ2-5, the V gene TRBV15; 7 positions agree with TRBD1. V dropped 3 bases and J dropped 2; count of bases not matched to a gene: 9. Germline V CDR1 and CDR2: LNHNV, YYDKDF (reference sequence). The CDR3 is made up of 16 amino acids. This CDR3 is CATSRQSRDRQETQYF. CDR3 coding DNA: TGTGCCACCAGCAGGCAATCTCGGGACAGACAAGAGACCCAGTACTTC.

The chain carries TRBV30 and TRBJ2-2; D is perhaps TRBD1 (5 bases). Germline V CDR1 and CDR2: GTSNPN, SVGIG (reference sequence). The CDR3 length is 17 residues. V was pared by 4 bases and J by 0 bases, with 18 bases between. The CDR3 DNA follows: TGTGCCTGGACCCAATCGCAGGGAATCTCGAACACCGGGGAGCTGTTTTTT. Translating gives CAWTQSQGISNTGELFF. The entire variable domain, with the rest obtained from reference TRBV30 and TRBJ2-2, is as follows: SQTIHQWPATLVQPVGSPLSLECTVEGTSNPNLYWYRQAAGRGLQLLFYSVGIGQISSEVPQNLSASRPQDRQFILSSKKLLLSDSGFYLCAWTQSQGISNTGELFFGEGSRLTVL.

The chain joins TRBV2 to TRBJ1-4, with 9 bases matching TRBD1. Germline CDR1 SNHLY, CDR2 FYNNEI. V shed 6 bases and J 13 bases; nucleotides not matched to a gene: 6. The CDR3 spans 12 residues. The CDR3 spells CASSGQGRLLFF. CDR3 bases: TGTGCCAGCAGCGGACAGGGGCGTCTACTGTTTTTT.

The gene calls are TRBV28 and TRBJ2-7; D gene ambiguous. The CDR3 is 13 amino acids. The V gene's germline CDR1 is MDHEN and CDR2 SYDVKM. With 5 bases removed from V and 0 bases from J, the gap between germline ends came to 8 bases. CDR3: CASSLPSSYEQYF. As DNA, the CDR3 is TGTGCCAGCAGTCTCCCTAGCTCCTACGAGCAGTACTTC.

The chain combines TRBV11-1 with TRBJ2-7; no reliable D call. CDR1 and CDR2 (germline): SGHAT, FQDESV (reference sequence). The ends were cut back, 4 bases at V and 3 bases at J, with 10 bases in the middle. This CDR3 contains 13 residues. CDR3 amino acids: CASSSNRDYEQYF. The DNA of the CDR3 is TGTGCCAGCAGCTCTAATAGAGACTACGAGCAGTACTTC.

The chain recombines TRBV30 with TRBJ1-2; D is perhaps TRBD1 (5 bases). The CDR3 runs 13 residues. Germline loops: CDR1 GTSNPN, CDR2 SVGIG (reference sequence). Trimming took 3 bases from V and 3 from J, leaving 11 bases between them. The CDR3 loop reads CAWRGTGHYGYTF. The CDR3 nucleotides read TGTGCCTGGAGAGGCACAGGTCACTATGGCTACACCTTC.

V is TRBV5-1 and J is TRBJ2-5, with 7 bases that match TRBD2. V lost 4 bases and J lost 2; bases outside the gene matches: 8. The CDR3 totals 15 residues. In germline, CDR1 is SGHRS, CDR2 YFSETQ. The CDR3 DNA sequence: TGCGCCAGCAGCGCGGGGGACGGGAAACAAGAGACCCAGTACTTC. This encodes CASSAGDGKQETQYF. The full variable domain, with the rest looked up from reference TRBV5-1 and TRBJ2-5, is KAGVTQTPRYLIKTRGQQVTLSCSPISGHRSVSWYQQTPGQGLQFLFEYFSETQRNKGNFPGRFSGRQFSNSRSEMNVSTLELGDSALYLCASSAGDGKQETQYFGPGTRLLVL.

The genes are TRBV11-2 and TRBJ2-1; TRBD2 agrees at 13 bases. Losses at the gene ends were 6 bases for V and 5 bases for J; bases not matched to a gene: 7. Germline V CDR1 and CDR2: SGHAT, FQNNGV. There are 16 residues in the CDR3. CDR3 protein: CASSRTSGSTDNEQFF. The CDR3 coding sequence is TGTGCCAGCAGTCGGACTAGCGGGAGCACCGACAATGAGCAGTTCTTC.

The genes are TRBV4-1 and TRBJ2-6; D call uncertain. The length of the CDR3 is 14 residues. Germline CDR1 and CDR2: MGHRA and YSYEKL. The V and J ends lost 1 base and 3 bases respectively, with 4 bases between them. The CDR3 coding sequence is TGCGCCAGCAGCCAAGTCAGTGGGGCCAACGTCCTGACTTTC. Translating it yields CASSQVSGANVLTF.

The rearrangement uses TRBV6-5 and TRBJ2-1; 7 nucleotides align to TRBD1. Germline V gene lookup returns CDR1 MNHEY and CDR2 SVGAGI. This CDR3 is built from 14 residues. The junction had 11 bases not matched to a gene; V was cut back by 8 bases and J by 7 bases. The CDR3 region is CASPLPSGGNEQFF. The CDR3 region has the DNA TGTGCCAGCCCCCTCCCCTCAGGGGGAAATGAGCAGTTCTTC.

V gene TRBV27 combines with J gene TRBJ1-2; 10 bases line up with TRBD1. The V gene's germline CDR1 is MNHEY and CDR2 SMNVEV (reference sequence). The V gene end was trimmed by 5 bases and the J gene end by 5 bases; junction bases not matched to a gene: 5. This CDR3 spans 14 amino acids. The CDR3 region is CASSRGDRGYGYTF. CDR3 bases: TGTGCCAGCAGTAGGGGGGACAGGGGATATGGCTACACCTTC.

The V and J genes are TRBV29-1 and TRBJ2-1; TRBD2 agrees at 7 bases. CDR1 is SQVTM and CDR2 is ANQGSEA in the germline V gene. V shed 4 bases, J shed 9 bases, and the junction held 15 bases outside the gene matches. This CDR3 has 15 residues. The CDR3 is CSVAVQGGAWGEQFF. The DNA of the CDR3 is TGCAGCGTTGCTGTCCAGGGAGGGGCTTGGGGTGAGCAGTTCTTC.

The chain is built from TRBV10-3 and TRBJ2-7, with D possibly TRBD1 on 6 matching bases. V was clipped by 6 bases and J by 7 bases, with 10 bases between them. Germline V gene sequence: CDR1 ENHRY, CDR2 SYGVKD. The CDR3 covers 11 residues. CDR3: CAISRGGEQYF. The CDR3 nucleotides are TGTGCCATCAGCCGAGGGGGTGAGCAGTACTTC.

This sequence joins TRBV5-1 and TRBJ1-6; TRBD1 is a possible D gene (6 bases). V was clipped by 3 bases and J by 8 bases, with 12 bases between them. Looked up from germline, CDR1 is SGHRS and CDR2 is YFSETQ. This CDR3 spans 14 amino acids. DNA of the CDR3: TGCGCCAGCAGCTACAGGGTTGAAGATTCACCCCTCCACTTT. Amino acids: CASSYRVEDSPLHF. The full variable domain, with the rest looked up from reference TRBV5-1 and TRBJ1-6, is KAGVTQTPRYLIKTRGQQVTLSCSPISGHRSVSWYQQTPGQGLQFLFEYFSETQRNKGNFPGRFSGRQFSNSRSEMNVSTLELGDSALYLCASSYRVEDSPLHFGNGTRLTVT.

The V call is TRBV13, the J call TRBJ2-1; 7 bases agree with TRBD2. The CDR3 totals 14 residues. Trimming removed 4 bases from V and 3 bases from J; junction bases left unmatched: 3. Per the germline V gene, CDR1 is PRHDT and CDR2 is FYEKMQ (reference sequence). CDR3 protein: CASSWGRGYNEQFF. CDR3 nucleotides: TGTGCCAGCAGCTGGGGGAGGGGCTACAATGAGCAGTTCTTC.

The CDR3 reads CASSPSGGAGLQFF. CDR3 coding DNA: TGTGCCAGCTCCCCCTCCGGGGGGGCCGGTTTGCAGTTCTTC. The rearrangement joins TRBV18 to TRBJ2-1; TRBD2 aligns across 8 bases. Trimming took 6 bases from V and 12 from J; bases not matched to a gene: 13. Germline loops: CDR1 KGHSH, CDR2 LQKENI. CDR3 length: 14 amino acids. Full variable domain (missing parts from reference TRBV18 and TRBJ2-1): NAGVMQNPRHLVRRRGQEARLRCSPMKGHSHVYWYRQLPEEGLKFMVYLQKENIIDESGMPKERFSAEFPKEGPSILRIQQVVRGDSAAYFCASSPSGGAGLQFFGPGTRLTVL.

J is TRBJ2-5 and V is TRBV25-1; the D gene is possibly TRBD2 (5 bases). Germline values: CDR1 MGHDK, CDR2 SYGVNS. The CDR3 extends over 17 amino acids. Trimming removed 3 bases at V and 3 bases at J, with 20 bases between. CDR3 in amino acids: CASSEAFETRKEETQYF. In DNA, the CDR3 is TGTGCCAGCAGTGAGGCTTTCGAAACTAGGAAGGAAGAGACCCAGTACTTC.

This chain connects TRBV6-1 to TRBJ2-7; the match to TRBD2 covers 8 bases. Germline V gene data show CDR1 as MNHNS and CDR2 as SASEGT. There are 15 residues in the CDR3. V shed 7 bases and J 5 bases; nucleotides not matched to a gene: 13. The CDR3 is CASKAPGGAAHEQYF. CDR3 nucleotides: TGTGCCAGCAAGGCCCCCGGGGGGGCCGCCCACGAGCAGTACTTC.

This chain joins TRBV13 and TRBJ1-2, with 7 bases aligning to TRBD1. The CDR3 has 14 amino acids. CDR1 is PRHDT, CDR2 FYEKMQ, per germline (reference sequence). V lost 2 bases, J lost 8 bases, and 8 bases stayed unmatched. This CDR3 is CASSLTGAYGGYTF. The CDR3 DNA sequence: TGTGCCAGCAGCTTAACAGGGGCCTATGGAGGCTACACCTTC.